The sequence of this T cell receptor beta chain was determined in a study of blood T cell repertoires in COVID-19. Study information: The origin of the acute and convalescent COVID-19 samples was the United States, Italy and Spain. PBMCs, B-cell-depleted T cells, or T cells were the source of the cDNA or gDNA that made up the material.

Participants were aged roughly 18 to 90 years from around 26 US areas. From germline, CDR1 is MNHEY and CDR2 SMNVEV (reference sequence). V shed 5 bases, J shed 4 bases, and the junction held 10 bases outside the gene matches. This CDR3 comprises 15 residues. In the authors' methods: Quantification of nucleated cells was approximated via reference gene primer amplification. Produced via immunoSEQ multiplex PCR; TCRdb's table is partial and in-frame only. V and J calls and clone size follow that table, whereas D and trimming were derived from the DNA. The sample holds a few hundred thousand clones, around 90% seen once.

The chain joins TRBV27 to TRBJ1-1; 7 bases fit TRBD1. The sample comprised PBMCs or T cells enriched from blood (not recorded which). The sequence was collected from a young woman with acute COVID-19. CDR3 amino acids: CASSPRGQEGTEAFF. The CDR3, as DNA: TGTGCCAGCAGTCCCCGAGGACAGGAGGGCACTGAAGCTTTCTTT.